These 12 T cell receptor beta chains share one sample of origin, sequenced in a study of T cell responses to AZD1222 COVID-19 vaccine listed by TCRdb under 2021. The time point tag for this specimen amounts to: baseline before first vaccination. The library was produced with the immunoSEQ multiplex PCR assay. Drawn from immuneACCESS, this table holds only the in-frame rearrangements with V and J called that TCRdb kept. Clones are partly lost; checked studies trace under half to an unresolved V gene and leave the rest unexplained. This sample is represented by roughly 150,000 clones; around 90% of them were singletons. The leading ten clones occupy 1.6% of the sample. The source was peripheral blood, collected on day 0 of AZD1222 vaccination. The receptor source for this set is an adult in good health.

The chain carries TRBV19 and TRBJ1-2; D is possibly TRBD1 (6 bases). The length of the CDR3 is 13 residues. V lost 5 bases, J lost 8 bases, and 15 bases lay in between. CDR1 and CDR2 from the germline V gene are LNHDA and SQIVND (reference sequence). The CDR3 DNA reads TGTGCCAGTAGTGTAACACAGGGCCGGGGCTACACCTTC. It encodes CASSVTQGRGYTF.

This sequence joins TRBV5-6 and TRBJ1-1; 10 bases are a match to TRBD1. The trim removed 4 bases at V and 1 base at J, leaving 16 bases unmatched. The germline CDR1 and CDR2 sequences are SGHDT and YYEEEE. This CDR3 spans 19 amino acids. CDR3 DNA: TGTGCCAGCAGCCCGATTCGGGGACAGGGGATTTTCGGGAACACTGAAGCTTTCTTT. It codes for CASSPIRGQGIFGNTEAFF.

This clone was picked up a small number of times. This chain joins TRBV4-2 and TRBJ1-1, with D unresolved. V lost 0 bases, J lost 7 bases, and 18 bases lay in between. The CDR3 runs 16 residues. CDR1 and CDR2 from the germline V gene are LGHNA and YNFKEQ. CDR3 DNA: TGTGCCAGCAGCCAAGATCAGATTTCGGGAGTTGGTGAAGCTTTCTTT. It codes for CASSQDQISGVGEAFF.

The genes are TRBV14 and TRBJ1-1, with a tentative D call TRBD1 (6 bases). V lost 4 bases and J lost 10, with 16 bases in between. The CDR3 loop spans 13 amino acids. From germline, CDR1 is SGHDN and CDR2 FVKESK. CDR3 sequence: CASSPNLQGGAFF. The CDR3 DNA follows: TGTGCCAGCAGCCCCAACCTACAGGGTGGAGCTTTCTTT.

The V call is TRBV6-2 or TRBV6-3, the J call TRBJ1-2, with D possibly TRBD1 on 5 matching bases. Trimming pared 2 bases from V and 4 bases from J, leaving 11 bases between. From germline, CDR1 is MNHEY and CDR2 SVGEGT. The CDR3 is made up of 14 amino acids. The DNA of the CDR3 is TGTGCCAGCAGTTACGATGGGACGGTCTATGGCTACACCTTC. Translation gives CASSYDGTVYGYTF.

The V gene is TRBV11-2, the J gene TRBJ1-2; 7 nucleotides line up with TRBD1. This CDR3 comprises 18 residues. CDR1 and CDR2 from the germline V gene are SGHAT and FQNNGV. V was clipped by 0 bases and J by 3 bases; unmatched bases: 13. The CDR3 DNA reads TGTGCCAGCAGCTTAGATTTGAGAGGGGGGACAGTTCACTATGGCTACACCTTC. It encodes CASSLDLRGGTVHYGYTF.

This clone was found once. This rearrangement joins TRBV7-8 to TRBJ2-3; 11 bases line up with TRBD2. J was trimmed by 8 bases and V by 5 bases; bases with no gene match: 9. This CDR3 comprises 15 residues. Looked up from germline, CDR1 is SGHVS and CDR2 is FQNEAQ. The CDR3 here is CASSPTSGRVGTQYF. CDR3 coding DNA: TGTGCCAGCAGCCCTACTAGCGGGAGAGTCGGTACGCAGTATTTT.

The chain recombines TRBV6-5 with TRBJ1-1, with D perhaps TRBD1 (5 bases). The germline CDR1 and CDR2 sequences are MNHEY and SVGAGI. Between the trimmed V and J ends, which lost 11 bases and 4 bases, there was a span of 14 bases. The CDR3 is made up of 12 amino acids. CDR3 nucleotide sequence: TGTGCCGCCCGGCAGGGTTCCACTGAAGCTTTCTTT. Translation gives CAARQGSTEAFF.

The chain joins TRBV6-1 to TRBJ2-5, with 10 positions matching TRBD2. V was clipped by 2 bases and J by 4 bases; unmatched bases: 10. Germline loops: CDR1 MNHNS, CDR2 SASEGT. The CDR3 length is 17 residues. The CDR3 bases are TGTGCCAGCAGTGAAAGAAATAGCGGGGGGCATAGAGAGACCCAGTACTTC. Translating it yields CASSERNSGGHRETQYF.

The chain uses TRBV30 and TRBJ2-5, with D possibly TRBD1 on 5 matching bases. Trimming shortened V by 0 bases and J by 10 bases, and 18 bases separated the two germline ends. CDR1 is GTSNPN, CDR2 SVGIG, per germline (reference sequence). The CDR3 is 14 amino acids. The CDR3 region has the DNA TGTGCCTGGAGTGTAGGGCCAGGGCTGGTAGACCAGTACTTC. Its translation is CAWSVGPGLVDQYF.

This chain joins TRBV30 and TRBJ1-1, with D possibly being TRBD1 (6 bases). Between the trimmed V and J ends, which lost 3 bases and 2 bases, there was a span of 34 bases. The CDR3 covers 21 residues. Germline-derived CDR1 and CDR2 are GTSNPN and SVGIG (reference sequence). Here the CDR3 DNA reads TGTGCCTGGAGCTTCAGGACAAGCAAAGGGGGGTGGACGAGGGGTAACACTGAAGCTTTCTTT. Translation: CAWSFRTSKGGWTRGNTEAFF.

The chain uses TRBV29-1 and TRBJ2-5; D is undetermined. Germline CDR1 is SQVTM and CDR2 is ANQGSEA. CDR3 size: 13 residues. Deletions cut 2 bases from V and 5 bases from J, with 12 bases between. In DNA form, the CDR3 reads TGCAGCGTTGAAACCCAACTGGGGGAGACCCAGTACTTC. Translating it yields CSVETQLGETQYF.